This entry lists 28 T cell receptor beta chains sequenced from one sample in a study of vaccination and CD4 T cells after COVID-19. These TCRs are of unknown antigen specificity. Sequenced with the Oncomine TCR Beta short-read assay was DNA taken from cultured CD4+ T cells. Via MiXCR, TCRdb re-called the PCR reads, giving one row per CDR3 protein. The sample lists 11,000 to 15,000 distinct CDR3 sequences; roughly 50% were seen once. Documented treatment: roughly ten-day PBMC culture with coronavirus spike peptide pools or control peptides (ViraFEST assay). Sequenced: CD4+ T cells from blood, cultured in vitro. The receptors here all came from a human donor who had recovered from COVID-19.

The chain is built from TRBV20-1 and TRBJ2-5, with 7 bases that match TRBD2. Germline CDR1 and CDR2: DFQATT and SNEGSKA (reference sequence). CDR3 length equals 15 residues. V was clipped by 4 bases and J by 5 bases; unmatched bases: 13. Here the CDR3 DNA reads TGCAGTGCTACTAAGGCGGCGCGGCGGGGGGAGACCCAGTACTTC. Its translation is CSATKAARRGETQYF.

The V gene is TRBV20-1, the J gene TRBJ2-3, with D possibly matching TRBD1 (6 bases). The CDR3 runs 13 residues. Per the germline V gene, CDR1 is DFQATT and CDR2 is SNEGSKA (reference sequence). Trimming removed 6 bases from V and 2 bases from J, with 12 bases in between. The CDR3 reads CSADSSITDTQYF. CDR3 sequence (DNA): TGCAGTGCGGACAGTTCTATCACAGATACGCAGTATTTT.

The table lists this clonotype with a few counts. The chain combines TRBV12-3 or TRBV12-4 with TRBJ1-1; TRBD1 matches at 11 bases. This CDR3 comprises 13 residues. Trimming removed 6 bases from V and 7 bases from J; junction bases left unmatched: 4. The CDR3, as DNA: TGTGCCAGCAGCAAGGGACAGGGGGATGAAGCTTTCTTT. Residues: CASSKGQGDEAFF.

V is TRBV25-1 and J is TRBJ2-7; 10 bases map to TRBD1. Germline-derived CDR1 and CDR2 are MGHDK and SYGVNS. J gave up 3 bases and V 5 bases, and 10 bases lay outside the gene matches. This CDR3 has 16 residues. CDR3 DNA sequence: TGTGCCAGCAGTCCCGGGACAGGGGCAGTTAACTACGAGCAGTACTTC. Amino acid sequence: CASSPGTGAVNYEQYF.

This chain connects TRBV7-2 to TRBJ1-1; D is unresolved. Germline V gene sequence: CDR1 SGHTA, CDR2 FQGNSA. Between the trimmed V and J ends, which lost 5 bases and 6 bases, there was a span of 13 bases. The CDR3 runs to 13 residues. CDR3 amino acids: CASSHRLGPEAFF. CDR3 in DNA: TGTGCCAGCAGCCATAGGTTAGGACCTGAAGCTTTCTTT.

This sequence joins TRBV28 and TRBJ1-1, with no clear D. The germline V gene has CDR1 MDHEN and CDR2 SYDVKM. The length of the CDR3 is 13 residues. Trimming pared 6 bases from V and 11 bases from J, leaving 19 bases between. CDR3 amino acids: CASRVGRRSQAFF. CDR3 sequence (DNA): TGTGCCAGCAGGGTTGGACGACGCTCCCAGGCTTTCTTT.

The J gene is TRBJ2-7, the V gene TRBV6-1; the match to TRBD1 covers 10 bases. Germline CDR1 MNHNS, CDR2 SASEGT. The CDR3 sequence is 16 residues long. V shed 6 bases and J 3 bases; nucleotides not matched to a gene: 11. In nucleotides, the CDR3 is TGTGCCAGCAGGGTCCGGGACAGGGGAAAGGACTACGAGCAGTACTTC. Protein sequence: CASRVRDRGKDYEQYF.

V is TRBV10-1 and J is TRBJ2-7, with 7 bases identical to TRBD2. The CDR3 totals 14 residues. Germline CDR1 WNHNN, CDR2 SYGVQD (reference sequence). V lost 0 bases, J lost 5 bases, and 4 bases stayed unmatched. CDR3 residues: CASSESLGGDEQYF. The CDR3 DNA sequence: TGCGCCAGCAGTGAGTCGTTGGGGGGGGACGAGCAGTACTTC.

In this sample, this clonotype turned up a few times. CDR3 DNA: TGTGCCAGCAGTGAATTTGAACAGGTAGACAATGAGCAGTTCTTC. Translation: CASSEFEQVDNEQFF. The V gene is TRBV6-1, the J gene TRBJ2-1; D might be TRBD1 (5 bases). The V end was cut by 2 bases, the J end by 5 bases, with 13 bases between. Germline V CDR1 and CDR2: MNHNS, SASEGT. CDR3 length: 15 amino acids.

This clonotype has a single count. The chain couples TRBV20-1 to TRBJ2-7; D is perhaps TRBD1 (6 bases). Germline V lookup: CDR1 DFQATT, CDR2 SNEGSKA (reference sequence). This CDR3 comprises 15 residues. Deletions cut 1 base from V and 2 bases from J, with 15 bases between. CDR3 residues: CSARVPIDRTYEQYF. The CDR3 DNA is TGCAGTGCTAGAGTTCCGATCGACAGGACCTACGAGCAGTACTTC.

The chain uses TRBV2 and TRBJ1-2; TRBD1 is a possible D gene (5 bases). Germline V CDR1 and CDR2: SNHLY, FYNNEI. The CDR3 sequence is 14 residues long. V gave up 5 bases and J gave up 0 bases, with 10 bases separating them. CDR3 residues: CASSPRQPNYGYTF. Here the CDR3 DNA reads TGTGCCAGCAGTCCACGACAGCCTAACTATGGCTACACCTTC.

This clonotype was recorded a few times. CDR3 protein: CASSQDGTSGYNEQFF. The CDR3 DNA is TGTGCCAGCAGCCAAGACGGGACTAGCGGTTACAATGAGCAGTTCTTC. The chain links TRBV4-2 to TRBJ2-1; 11 bases match TRBD2. V gave up 0 bases and J gave up 4 bases; unmatched junction bases: 2. Germline V lookup: CDR1 LGHNA, CDR2 YNFKEQ. The CDR3 loop spans 16 amino acids.

This clonotype was detected a few times. This sequence joins TRBV10-2 and TRBJ1-2, with D perhaps matching TRBD1 (5 bases). The length of the CDR3 is 12 residues. Germline CDR1 and CDR2: WSHSY and SAAADI. Trimming left V 5 bases short and J 3 bases short, with 7 bases between. CDR3 sequence reads: CASSRDDYGYTF. The CDR3 nucleotides are TGCGCCAGCAGTAGGGACGACTATGGCTACACCTTC.

This clonotype occurred a few times. Here the CDR3 reads CASSFSMGRADTEAFF. DNA of the CDR3: TGTGCCAGCAGTTTTAGCATGGGTAGAGCCGACACTGAAGCTTTCTTT. This chain uses TRBV27 with TRBJ1-1; unclear D gene. From germline, CDR1 is MNHEY and CDR2 SMNVEV (reference sequence). Trimming stripped 3 bases from V and 3 bases from J, with 17 bases between. This CDR3 has 16 amino acids.

The rearrangement links TRBV7-8 to TRBJ2-5; D call uncertain. The CDR3 is 13 amino acids. Per germline, CDR1 SGHVS and CDR2 FQNEAQ. Trimming took 3 bases from V and 4 from J, leaving 9 bases between them. CDR3 coding DNA: TGTGCCAGCAGCTTGGGCTATCGAGAGACCCAGTACTTC. Its protein product is CASSLGYRETQYF.

The chain recombines TRBV18 with TRBJ1-5; D gene unclear. The ends were cut back, 2 bases at V and 0 bases at J, with 14 bases in the middle. Germline CDR1 KGHSH, CDR2 LQKENI. This CDR3 is 17 amino acids long. CDR3 bases: TGTGCCAGCTCACCAGGGCGGGATCCATATAGCAATCAGCCCCAGCATTTT. Amino acid sequence: CASSPGRDPYSNQPQHF.

In its sample, this clonotype ranks as large. CDR3 loop: CASLPGSNQPQHF. CDR3 DNA sequence: TGTGCCAGCCTCCCAGGGAGCAATCAGCCCCAGCATTTT. The gene calls are TRBV6-1 and TRBJ1-5; a weak D match, TRBD1 (5 bases). Germline CDR1 reads MNHNS; CDR2 reads SASEGT. V lost 8 bases to trimming and J lost 1 base, with 9 bases between them. CDR3 length: 13 residues.

The chain links TRBV7-2 to TRBJ2-1, with TRBD1 matching 7 bases. CDR1 is SGHTA and CDR2 is FQGNSA in the germline V gene. V lost 1 base, J lost 3 bases, and 3 bases stayed unmatched. CDR3 length: 15 residues. In nucleotides, the CDR3 is TGTGCCAGCAGCTTAGAAGGGACAGTCTACAATGAGCAGTTCTTC. It specifies CASSLEGTVYNEQFF.

This clonotype was detected only once. This chain connects TRBV6-4 to TRBJ2-1, with D maybe TRBD1 (6 bases). This CDR3 is built from 14 residues. From germline, CDR1 is MRHNA and CDR2 SNTAGT. Between the trimmed V and J ends, which lost 0 bases and 6 bases, there was a span of 9 bases. The CDR3 region is CASSDSEGVNEQFF. CDR3 nucleotide sequence: TGTGCCAGCAGTGACTCAGAGGGGGTCAATGAGCAGTTCTTC.

This chain uses TRBV7-9 with TRBJ2-1; D is possibly TRBD1 (5 bases). Per the germline V gene, CDR1 is SEHNR and CDR2 is FQNEAQ (reference sequence). V was trimmed by 1 base and J by 5 bases, leaving 12 bases between them. The CDR3 loop spans 15 amino acids. CDR3 sequence: CASSLGQNPHNEQFF. The CDR3 DNA follows: TGTGCCAGCAGCTTAGGACAGAATCCCCACAATGAGCAGTTCTTC.

This chain joins TRBV9 and TRBJ2-2; 11 bases match TRBD2. This CDR3 has 16 residues. Germline loops: CDR1 SGDLS, CDR2 YYNGEE. Trimming at V came to 1 base and at J to 6 bases, leaving 5 bases not matched to a gene. CDR3 nucleotide sequence: TGTGCCAGCAGCGTAACCACTAGCGGGAGCCCCGGGGAGCTGTTTTTT. It yields the protein CASSVTTSGSPGELFF.

V usage is TRBV30 and J usage is TRBJ2-1; D perhaps matches TRBD1 (6 bases). Germline V gene data show CDR1 as GTSNPN and CDR2 as SVGIG (reference sequence). The CDR3 is 14 residues long. V shed 0 bases and J shed 7 bases, with 13 bases lying between them. The chain's CDR3 is CAWSVRSGVNEQFF. CDR3 sequence (DNA): TGTGCCTGGAGTGTACGGTCAGGGGTGAATGAGCAGTTCTTC.

The rearrangement uses TRBV7-2 and TRBJ1-5; D might be TRBD1 (5 bases). Germline V gene lookup returns CDR1 SGHTA and CDR2 FQGNSA. Trimming took 3 bases from V and 5 from J, leaving 8 bases between them. This CDR3 is built from 13 residues. The CDR3 loop reads CASSFPGYQPQHF. The CDR3 DNA reads TGTGCCAGCAGCTTTCCAGGGTATCAGCCCCAGCATTTT.

This clonotype was detected once. Here the CDR3 reads CATSRDRASGTGGELFF. CDR3 in DNA: TGTGCCACCAGCAGAGATAGGGCTAGCGGGACCGGCGGGGAGCTGTTTTTT. This chain links TRBV15 with TRBJ2-2; 9 positions agree with TRBD2. Germline-derived CDR1 and CDR2 are LNHNV and YYDKDF (reference sequence). Losses at the gene ends were 0 bases for V and 7 bases for J; bases not matched to a gene: 9. This CDR3 spans 17 amino acids.

The V and J genes are TRBV20-1 and TRBJ2-2; 10 nucleotides match TRBD2. The germline V gene has CDR1 DFQATT and CDR2 SNEGSKA (reference sequence). Losses at the gene ends were 5 bases for V and 1 base for J; bases not matched to a gene: 13. The CDR3 has 18 residues. This CDR3 reads CSAHRAGGPGWNTGELFF. The DNA for the CDR3 is TGCAGTGCTCATCGAGCGGGAGGGCCGGGTTGGAACACCGGGGAGCTGTTTTTT.

The chain is built from TRBV5-3 and TRBJ1-2; TRBD1 aligns across 7 bases. TRBV5-3 is known as an ORF, though its function is uncertain. The CDR3 covers 13 residues. V shed 5 bases and J 7 bases; nucleotides not matched to a gene: 8. The CDR3 sequence: CARRRTGVGGYTF. CDR3 sequence (DNA): TGTGCCAGAAGGCGTACAGGGGTGGGTGGCTACACCTTC.

The chain recombines TRBV20-1 with TRBJ2-1; weak D call: TRBD1 (5 bases). This CDR3 has 14 residues. Germline V gene data show CDR1 as DFQATT and CDR2 as SNEGSKA (reference sequence). Trimming removed 0 bases at V and 8 bases at J, with 14 bases between. CDR3 DNA sequence: TGCAGTGCTAGAGATGGGGCCGCAGTCGATGAGCAGTTCTTC. It yields the protein CSARDGAAVDEQFF.

This clonotype has only one observation. This rearrangement joins TRBV28 to TRBJ2-5; D remains ambiguous. V lost 1 base and J 7 bases, leaving 7 bases between the germline ends. This CDR3 contains 12 residues. Germline values: CDR1 MDHEN, CDR2 SYDVKM. The CDR3 nucleotides are TGTGCCAGCAGTTTATCTTTCGGGACCCAGTACTTC. This sequence encodes CASSLSFGTQYF.